The 25 T cell receptor beta chains given below trace back to one sample, sequenced in a study of OX40 agonist ivuxolimab in advanced cancers. TCRdb's copy holds only in-frame clones and misses some; the assay was immunoSEQ multiplex PCR. This table holds tens of thousands of clones, about 90% found once. The source was CD4+ or CD8+ T cells sorted from blood, collected in a trial of the OX40 agonist ivuxolimab. These receptors were collected from an adult with an advanced solid tumor such as melanoma, head and neck, liver or kidney cancer.

As to this clone: Other nucleotide sequences from this sample produce the same CDR3. The chain joins TRBV28 to TRBJ2-7, with D possibly matching TRBD1 (5 bases). V shed 6 bases and J shed 0 bases, with 9 bases lying between them. The CDR3 is 13 residues long. Germline-derived CDR1 and CDR2 are MDHEN and SYDVKM. CDR3 amino acids: CASSAGFSYEQYF. Written as DNA, the CDR3 is TGTGCCAGCAGCGCAGGGTTCTCCTACGAGCAGTACTTC.

The chain carries TRBV7-9 and TRBJ2-7, with a possible D match to TRBD1 (6 bases). Germline-derived CDR1 and CDR2 are SEHNR and FQNEAQ (reference sequence). V was shortened by 5 bases and J by 3 bases, with 11 bases between the two germline ends. The CDR3 runs 13 residues. The CDR3 DNA is TGTGCCAGCAGCGAGGGACAAAACTACGAGCAGTACTTC. Its translation: CASSEGQNYEQYF.

V gene TRBV28 combines with J gene TRBJ2-7, with 7 nucleotides matching TRBD2. Germline loops: CDR1 MDHEN, CDR2 SYDVKM. J was trimmed by 1 base and V by 5 bases; bases with no gene match: 11. This CDR3 spans 16 amino acids. Written as DNA, the CDR3 is TGTGCCAGCAGTCCAATCCCCGGGACTAAATCCTACGAGCAGTACTTC. Encoded protein: CASSPIPGTKSYEQYF.

The chain joins TRBV2 to TRBJ2-7, with D possibly being TRBD1 (6 bases). Trimming stripped 0 bases from V and 3 bases from J, with 12 bases between. This CDR3 contains 15 residues. The germline gives CDR1 SNHLY, CDR2 FYNNEI. The chain's CDR3 is CASSEARQEGYEQYF. In nucleotides, the CDR3 is TGTGCCAGCAGTGAAGCCCGACAGGAAGGCTACGAGCAGTACTTC.

This clone has a handful of counts. V and J are TRBV7-2 and TRBJ2-5; D gene unclear. Germline values: CDR1 SGHTA, CDR2 FQGNSA. The CDR3 runs to 13 residues. The V and J ends lost 1 base and 2 bases respectively, with 5 bases between them. The CDR3 coding sequence is TGTGCCAGCAGCTTAGTTGGTCAAGAGACCCAGTACTTC. Its protein is CASSLVGQETQYF. The entire variable domain, with the rest obtained from reference TRBV7-2 and TRBJ2-5, is as follows: GAGVSQSPSNKVTEKGKDVELRCDPISGHTALYWYRQSLGQGLEFLIYFQGNSAPDKSGLPSDRFSAERTGGSVSTLTIQRTQQEDSAVYLCASSLVGQETQYFGPGTRLLVL.

The CDR3 spells CASSLLLVDEQFF. The CDR3 coding sequence is TGTGCCAGCAGCTTATTGCTAGTCGATGAGCAGTTCTTC. The V and J genes are TRBV7-9 and TRBJ2-1; the D is unclear. CDR3 length equals 13 residues. Trimming removed 2 bases at V and 8 bases at J, with 10 bases between. The germline CDR1 and CDR2 sequences are SEHNR and FQNEAQ (reference sequence). The whole variable domain, filled in from reference TRBV7-9 and TRBJ2-1, reads DTGVSQNPRHKITKRGQNVTFRCDPISEHNRLYWYRQTLGQGPEFLTYFQNEAQLEKSRLLSDRFSAERPKGSFSTLEIQRTEQGDSAMYLCASSLLLVDEQFFGPGTRLTVL.

The chain couples TRBV27 to TRBJ1-2, with TRBD1 as a possible D gene (5 bases). Germline CDR1 reads MNHEY; CDR2 reads SMNVEV (reference sequence). V was cut by 6 bases and J by 5 bases, with 13 bases left in between. CDR3 length: 13 amino acids. As DNA, the CDR3 is TGTGCCAGCAGGCACGGGGGGGTGTATGGCTACACCTTC. Its protein is CASRHGGVYGYTF.

This clone has only one observation. The chain has TRBV7-3 and TRBJ2-7; D may be TRBD1 (6 bases). CDR1 is SGHTA and CDR2 is FQGTGA in the germline V gene. The CDR3 covers 14 residues. Trimming cost V 5 bases and J 6 bases, with 17 bases left between them. The CDR3 sequence: CASSPGPLGAEQYF. CDR3 sequence (DNA): TGTGCCAGCAGCCCAGGACCTCTGGGGGCCGAGCAGTACTTC.

This clone was seen just once. The chain recombines TRBV6-5 with TRBJ2-1, with 9 bases lining up with TRBD2. Germline V gene sequence: CDR1 MNHEY, CDR2 SVGAGI. The CDR3 is 15 residues long. V lost 8 bases and J lost 9; bases outside the gene matches: 14. The CDR3 is CASQREAFDVIEQFF. For the CDR3, the DNA is TGTGCCAGCCAGCGGGAGGCCTTTGACGTGATTGAGCAGTTCTTC.

The chain carries TRBV11-2 and TRBJ2-7; D may correspond to TRBD1 or TRBD2 (6 bases each). Germline V gene sequence: CDR1 SGHAT, CDR2 FQNNGV. This CDR3 has 13 residues. The ends were cut back, 3 bases at V and 6 bases at J, with 12 bases in the middle. The CDR3 spells CASSFSGAVEQYF. The CDR3 DNA is TGTGCCAGCAGCTTTTCGGGGGCGGTCGAGCAGTACTTC.

The chain has TRBV28 and TRBJ2-1; 11 nucleotides agree with TRBD2. Germline V CDR1 and CDR2: MDHEN, SYDVKM. J gave up 3 bases and V 4 bases, and 11 bases lay outside the gene matches. The CDR3 runs 18 residues. The CDR3 sequence is CASSSWTSGPGGYNEQFF. As DNA, the CDR3 is TGTGCCAGCAGTTCCTGGACTAGCGGGCCTGGTGGCTACAATGAGCAGTTCTTC.

The V gene is TRBV5-6, the J gene TRBJ2-7, with 9 bases aligning to TRBD2. CDR3 length equals 13 residues. V gave up 5 bases and J gave up 0 bases; unmatched junction bases: 0. Germline V CDR1 and CDR2: SGHDT, YYEEEE. The CDR3: CASRTSGSYEQYF. CDR3 DNA: TGTGCCAGCAGGACTAGCGGCTCCTACGAGCAGTACTTC. Full variable domain (rest looked up from reference TRBV5-6 and TRBJ2-7): DAGVTQSPTHLIKTRGQQVTLRCSPKSGHDTVSWYQQALGQGPQFIFQYYEEEERQRGNFPDRFSGHQFPNYSSELNVNALLLGDSALYLCASRTSGSYEQYFGPGTRLTVT.

This clone was detected a few times. The rearrangement uses TRBV27 and TRBJ2-1; 8 bases match TRBD2. V trimming: 5 bases; J trimming: 7 bases; junction bases outside the gene matches: 22. The germline gives CDR1 MNHEY, CDR2 SMNVEV (reference sequence). The CDR3 is made up of 19 amino acids. CDR3 residues: CASSLHPASTGGSWNEQFF. The CDR3 DNA reads TGTGCCAGCAGTCTACACCCCGCGTCTACGGGGGGGTCTTGGAATGAGCAGTTCTTC.

The chain employs TRBV29-1 and TRBJ2-5; 7 bases align to TRBD2. The CDR3 has 16 amino acids. CDR1 is SQVTM, CDR2 ANQGSEA, per germline. Losses at the gene ends were 7 bases for V and 2 bases for J; bases not matched to a gene: 16. The CDR3 DNA reads as TGCAGCGCTATATTACCTCTCGGACTAGAGCAAGAGACCCAGTACTTC. This encodes CSAILPLGLEQETQYF.

The V gene is TRBV4-3, the J gene TRBJ1-5, with a possible D match to TRBD1 (5 bases). The ends were cut back, 8 bases at V and 1 base at J, with 9 bases in the middle. The CDR3 sequence is 13 residues long. Germline V gene data show CDR1 as LGHNA and CDR2 as YSLEER. CDR3 DNA sequence: TGCGCCAGCTCGTGGGGGAGCAATCAGCCCCAGCATTTT. It specifies CASSWGSNQPQHF.

This chain joins TRBV14 and TRBJ2-1, with unresolved D. CDR3 length equals 16 residues. CDR1 is SGHDN, CDR2 FVKESK, per germline. V was pared by 0 bases and J by 0 bases, with 9 bases between. The CDR3 coding sequence is TGTGCCAGCAGCCAAGATCCCAGTGACTCCTACAATGAGCAGTTCTTC. Amino acids: CASSQDPSDSYNEQFF.

The rearrangement joins TRBV27 to TRBJ2-6; 8 bases match TRBD1. V shed 5 bases, J shed 4 bases, and the junction held 10 bases outside the gene matches. Germline CDR1 and CDR2: MNHEY and SMNVEV (reference sequence). The CDR3 contains 17 residues. The CDR3 reads CASSLGQALGGANVLTF. DNA for the CDR3: TGTGCCAGCAGTCTGGGACAGGCACTGGGCGGGGCCAACGTCCTGACTTTC.

This clone was seen a handful of times. V gene TRBV7-6 combines with J gene TRBJ2-2, with D unclear. This CDR3 has 14 amino acids. V lost 0 bases and J lost 3, with 5 bases in between. The germline gives CDR1 SGHVS, CDR2 FNYEAQ. The CDR3 coding sequence is TGTGCCAGCAGCTTAGCTAGAGACACCGGGGAGCTGTTTTTT. Residues: CASSLARDTGELFF.

The V call is TRBV15, the J call TRBJ1-6; 7 nucleotides align to TRBD1. CDR3 length: 16 amino acids. The J segment lost 8 bases and the V segment lost 0 bases, leaving 7 bases of the junction unmatched. Per germline, CDR1 LNHNV and CDR2 YYDKDF (reference sequence). The DNA of the CDR3 is TGTGCCACCAGCAGAGATCTGACAGGGTATGATTCACCCCTCCACTTT. This gives the protein CATSRDLTGYDSPLHF.

This chain connects TRBV9 to TRBJ2-7; D possibly corresponds to TRBD2 (6 bases). This CDR3 is built from 14 residues. The V and J ends lost 0 bases and 4 bases respectively, with 11 bases between them. In germline, CDR1 is SGDLS, CDR2 YYNGEE. The CDR3 DNA is TGTGCCAGCAGCGTAGTCCCGGAGGGGTACGAGCAGTACTTC. It is translated as CASSVVPEGYEQYF.

CDR3 sequence: CASSLSRSGYTF. The CDR3 nucleotides are TGTGCCAGCAGTTTATCCAGGAGTGGCTACACCTTC. V usage is TRBV27 and J usage is TRBJ1-2; D unclear. The length of the CDR3 is 12 residues. V was shortened by 0 bases and J by 7 bases, with 6 bases between the two germline ends. CDR1 is MNHEY and CDR2 is SMNVEV in the germline V gene (reference sequence).

The V and J genes are TRBV4-2 and TRBJ1-1, with unresolved D. The CDR3 spans 14 residues. Germline V CDR1 and CDR2: LGHNA, YNFKEQ. V shed 0 bases and J shed 5 bases, with 10 bases lying between them. The CDR3 DNA follows: TGTGCCAGCAGCCAAGATTTGGGGAGTACTGAAGCTTTCTTT. Amino acids: CASSQDLGSTEAFF.

The sample holds a few counts of this clone. The chain recombines TRBV28 with TRBJ1-1; TRBD1 is a possible D gene (5 bases). Germline assignment: CDR1 MDHEN and CDR2 SYDVKM. V was trimmed by 4 bases and J by 3 bases, leaving 9 bases between them. This CDR3 has 13 amino acids. DNA of the CDR3: TGTGCCAGCAGTTCCAGGGCTGACACTGAAGCTTTCTTT. This translates into CASSSRADTEAFF.

The gene calls are TRBV11-2 and TRBJ2-2; D not certain. Per germline, CDR1 SGHAT and CDR2 FQNNGV. Trimming shortened V by 5 bases and J by 1 base, and 11 bases separated the two germline ends. The CDR3 sequence is 15 residues long. The CDR3 sequence: CASSQDFRNTGELFF. CDR3 in DNA: TGTGCCAGCAGCCAAGATTTTAGGAACACCGGGGAGCTGTTTTTT.

The V and J genes are TRBV13 and TRBJ2-7; no definite D call. Trimming cost V 5 bases and J 5 bases, with 19 bases left between them. The CDR3 covers 15 residues. Germline-derived CDR1 and CDR2 are PRHDT and FYEKMQ (reference sequence). CDR3 in amino acids: CASSADSSLWDEQYF. For the CDR3, the DNA is TGTGCCAGCAGCGCAGACTCGTCCCTTTGGGACGAGCAGTACTTC.